This T cell receptor (beta chain) was sequenced in a study of CD8 T cells in ankylosing spondylitis. This clonotype was picked up many times. Antigen unknown. V lost 2 bases to trimming and J lost 9 bases; unmatched junction nucleotides: 11. CDR3 size: 16 residues. MiXCR was run by TCRdb on the 5' RACE reads, yielding one entry per CDR3 protein. The sample includes about 39,000 distinct CDR3 sequences, about a tenth of them seen just once. Findings and limits, study-wide: Reports say disease-linked clones showed up significantly more in matched ankylosing spondylitis synovial fluid. Reactive arthritis synovial fluid and blood previously showed some of these motif variants.

Material for sequencing was blood, either unsorted or a sorted T cell fraction (not recorded which). V gene TRBV12-3 or TRBV12-4 combines with J gene TRBJ2-1; TRBD2 aligns across 9 bases. This clonotype was sampled from a male donor with ankylosing spondylitis or in good health (not recorded which). CDR3 in amino acids: CASSLTFGREGGEQFF. CDR3 coding DNA: TGTGCCAGCAGTTTAACCTTCGGGCGGGAGGGCGGTGAGCAGTTCTTC.